The 27 T cell receptor beta chains reported below all come from one sample, sequenced in a study of neurological immune-mediated disorders (dated by TCRdb to between 2018 and 2021). The receptor library was made with 5' RACE. Sequencing relied on an Illumina HiSeq 2500. Starting from the raw public reads, TCRdb applied fastp trimming at Q25, assembled clones with MiXCR and retained in-frame beta chains. Each CDR3 protein gets just one entry, which takes the most common genes and DNA from the rows behind it. The sample includes more than 50,000 distinct CDR3 sequences, with around 24% observed a single time. The ten largest account for roughly 4.6% of the sample. The sample's time point, from its label and the paper: technical triplicate 2. The sample consisted of PBMCs. The receptors here all came from a man in his sixties with HTLV-1-associated myelopathy (HAM/TSP).

V and J are TRBV29-1 and TRBJ1-1, with no clear D. Trimming removed 1 base from V and 3 bases from J, with 6 bases in between. The V gene's germline CDR1 is SQVTM and CDR2 ANQGSEA. The CDR3 runs 12 residues. CDR3 DNA: TGCAGCGTTGAAGCACTGGACACTGAAGCTTTCTTT. It encodes CSVEALDTEAFF. The complete variable domain, with remaining parts taken from reference TRBV29-1 and TRBJ1-1, reads SAVISQKPSRDICQRGTSLTIQCQVDSQVTMMFWYRQQPGQSLTLIATANQGSEATYESGFVIDKFPISRPNLTFSTLTVSNMSPEDSSIYLCSVEALDTEAFFGQGTRLTVV.

This clonotype showed up just a few times. The junction and the germline gene differ at one end; a read error may be behind it. The CDR3: CTSSPNQATGGTDTQYF. The CDR3 coding sequence is TGTACCAGCTCACCAAATCAAGCTACAGGGGGCACAGATACGCAGTATTTT. V usage is TRBV18 and J usage is TRBJ2-3; 7 bases agree with TRBD1. The CDR3 spans 17 residues. Germline lookup yields CDR1 KGHSH and CDR2 LQKENI.

In its sample, this clonotype was seen many times. V is TRBV20-1 and J is TRBJ2-1; D not resolved. CDR1 DFQATT and CDR2 SNEGSKA come from the germline V gene (reference sequence). V lost 5 bases, J lost 0 bases, and 11 bases lay in between. CDR3 length equals 14 residues. CDR3 sequence reads: CSAAGDISYNEQFF. The CDR3 DNA sequence: TGCAGTGCTGCCGGAGATATCTCCTACAATGAGCAGTTCTTC.

There are many counts of this clonotype. The V and J genes are TRBV4-1 and TRBJ2-7; D is possibly TRBD2 (6 bases). Trimming removed 0 bases from V and 2 bases from J, with 14 bases in between. CDR1 and CDR2 from the germline V gene are MGHRA and YSYEKL. This CDR3 is 16 amino acids long. Here the CDR3 DNA reads TGCGCCAGCAGCCAAGATGGGGCTAGCGTAGCCTACGAGCAGTACTTC. Protein sequence: CASSQDGASVAYEQYF.

This clonotype has a count of ten or more. The V and J genes are TRBV27 and TRBJ2-7; tentatively, D is TRBD1 (5 bases). The CDR3 has 16 residues. Germline CDR1 reads MNHEY; CDR2 reads SMNVEV (reference sequence). V gave up 5 bases and J gave up 3 bases, with 20 bases separating them. The CDR3 coding sequence is TGTGCCAGCAGTCCCCGACAGACCCTGAAGATCTACGAGCAGTACTTC. Translated, it gives CASSPRQTLKIYEQYF.

This clonotype was picked up many times. The chain uses TRBV2 and TRBJ2-3; weak D call: TRBD1 (7 bases). Germline V gives CDR1 SNHLY, CDR2 FYNNEI. This CDR3 has 13 amino acids. V lost 5 bases, J lost 5 bases, and 11 bases lay in between. The CDR3 is CASSRGRGDTQYF. The CDR3 DNA sequence: TGTGCCAGCAGTAGGGGGCGGGGAGATACGCAGTATTTT.

This clonotype has at least ten counts. The rearrangement joins TRBV5-1 to TRBJ2-7, with 7 bases fitting TRBD1. CDR3 length: 14 residues. V dropped 5 bases and J dropped 2; count of bases not matched to a gene: 7. The germline V gene encodes CDR1 SGHRS and CDR2 YFSETQ. CDR3 DNA: TGCGCCAGCAGTGAAGCCGGGACAGCCTACGAGCAGTACTTC. This translates into CASSEAGTAYEQYF.

CDR3 loop: CSATGTSGRSGYEQYF. The CDR3 DNA is TGCAGTGCTACCGGGACTAGCGGGAGAAGTGGGTACGAGCAGTACTTC. The V and J genes are TRBV20-1 and TRBJ2-7, with 14 bases identical to TRBD2. CDR3 size: 16 residues. V gave up 4 bases and J gave up 4 bases; unmatched junction bases: 9. Germline CDR1 and CDR2: DFQATT and SNEGSKA (reference sequence).

This clonotype was seen ten or more times. The CDR3: CASSLGQGALGDEAFF. The DNA for the CDR3 is TGCGCCAGCAGCTTGGGACAGGGGGCTTTGGGGGACGAAGCTTTCTTT. The chain couples TRBV5-1 to TRBJ1-1; the match to TRBD1 covers 10 bases. The CDR3 has 16 amino acids. Germline lookup yields CDR1 SGHRS and CDR2 YFSETQ. The V segment lost 0 bases and the J segment 8 bases; nucleotides outside the gene matches: 10.

This clonotype was counted at least ten times. The genes are TRBV29-1 and TRBJ1-1; no definite D call. Germline CDR1 is SQVTM and CDR2 is ANQGSEA. The CDR3 covers 11 residues. V lost 6 bases and J lost 8, with 13 bases in between. The CDR3 region has the DNA TGCAGCGTCGTTAAGCCAGAGGAAGCTTTCTTT. Its protein product is CSVVKPEEAFF.

In this sample, this clonotype turned up many times. The genes are TRBV20-1 and TRBJ1-5, with D unresolved. Per the germline V gene, CDR1 is DFQATT and CDR2 is SNEGSKA (reference sequence). This CDR3 has 12 amino acids. V was trimmed by 2 bases and J by 0 bases, leaving 2 bases between them. Written as DNA, the CDR3 is TGCAGTGCTAGAAATAGCAATCAGCCCCAGCATTTT. Translating it yields CSARNSNQPQHF.

This sequence joins TRBV20-1 and TRBJ2-5; 8 bases line up with TRBD1. Per the germline V gene, CDR1 is DFQATT and CDR2 is SNEGSKA (reference sequence). The length of the CDR3 is 15 residues. V dropped 7 bases and J dropped 5; count of bases not matched to a gene: 15. As DNA, the CDR3 is TGCAGTGTCGACCCTCTTGGACAGGGACAGGAGACCCAGTACTTC. Translation: CSVDPLGQGQETQYF.

This chain connects TRBV25-1 to TRBJ1-4; D gene ambiguous. Trimming took off 6 bases at V and 6 bases at J, with 8 bases between the two ends. The CDR3 is 12 residues long. Per germline, CDR1 MGHDK and CDR2 SYGVNS. The CDR3 region is CASSGGHEKLFF. The CDR3 DNA sequence: TGTGCCAGCAGCGGCGGCCATGAAAAACTGTTTTTT.

V gene TRBV7-2 combines with J gene TRBJ2-1, with D possibly called TRBD1 or TRBD2 (5 bases each). CDR3 length equals 14 residues. Germline lookup yields CDR1 SGHTA and CDR2 FQGNSA. Trimming removed 1 base from V and 9 bases from J, with 13 bases in between. The chain's CDR3 is CASSLDVAGGEQFF. As DNA, the CDR3 is TGTGCCAGCAGCTTAGATGTGGCTGGGGGTGAGCAGTTCTTC.

Points on this clonotype: This sequence may be a read error, since a much larger clone differs from it by one base. The rearrangement joins TRBV27 to TRBJ2-5; D gene unclear. Germline lookup yields CDR1 MNHEY and CDR2 SMNVEV (reference sequence). CDR3 length equals 13 residues. Trimming pared 6 bases from V and 7 bases from J, leaving 15 bases between. The CDR3 spells CASSLGTVVTQYF. The CDR3 bases are TGTGCCAGCAGCCTCGGAACGGTGGTGACCCAGTACTTC.

This clonotype was detected many times. The chain joins TRBV2 to TRBJ2-3; TRBD2 matches at 16 bases. Trimming removed 7 bases from V and 4 bases from J; junction bases left unmatched: 8. Germline V CDR1 and CDR2: SNHLY, FYNNEI. The CDR3 is 17 residues long. The CDR3 coding sequence is TGTGCCAGCATTCCCGGGACTAGCGGGAGGGCGGCAGATACGCAGTATTTT. It translates to CASIPGTSGRAADTQYF.

This clonotype was seen many times. This rearrangement joins TRBV12-3 or TRBV12-4 to TRBJ2-1, with D unresolved. This CDR3 region has 15 residues. V dropped 5 bases and J dropped 8 bases, with 19 bases sitting between them. CDR3 in amino acids: CASSPNIGRMDEQFF. CDR3 nucleotides: TGTGCCAGCAGTCCCAACATCGGTAGGATGGATGAGCAGTTCTTC.

This chain joins TRBV20-1 and TRBJ2-1, with D uncertain. V dropped 2 bases and J dropped 6 bases, with 29 bases sitting between them. Germline V lookup: CDR1 DFQATT, CDR2 SNEGSKA (reference sequence). This CDR3 is 19 amino acids long. The CDR3 here is CSARIQAPSVGVYFNEQFF. CDR3 bases: TGCAGTGCTAGAATCCAAGCCCCGAGCGTAGGAGTCTATTTCAATGAGCAGTTCTTC.

At least ten counts were recorded for this clonotype. The chain has TRBV29-1 and TRBJ1-5, with 9 bases lining up with TRBD1. The CDR3 length is 14 residues. The germline gives CDR1 SQVTM, CDR2 ANQGSEA. J lost 3 bases, V lost 6 bases, and 6 bases had no gene match. The CDR3 region is CSVLGQGPNQPQHF. CDR3 nucleotide sequence: TGCAGCGTGCTGGGACAGGGACCCAATCAGCCCCAGCATTTT.

This clonotype was observed many times. The chain is built from TRBV5-1 and TRBJ2-1; 11 bases are shared with TRBD2. The CDR3 has 15 residues. Trimming at V came to 4 bases and at J to 3 bases, leaving 3 bases not matched to a gene. Per germline, CDR1 SGHRS and CDR2 YFSETQ. CDR3: CASSLGTSGYNEQFF. DNA for the CDR3: TGCGCCAGCAGCCTCGGGACTAGCGGCTACAATGAGCAGTTCTTC.

By sample fraction, this clonotype is medium-sized (0.01 to 0.1%). The J gene is TRBJ2-2, the V gene TRBV20-1; D remains unclear. Trimming cost V 1 base and J 3 bases, with 9 bases left between them. CDR1 and CDR2 from the germline V gene are DFQATT and SNEGSKA (reference sequence). This CDR3 has 14 amino acids. This CDR3 is CSARGLGDTGELFF. The CDR3 nucleotides are TGCAGTGCTAGAGGCCTAGGTGACACCGGGGAGCTGTTTTTT.

CDR3: CASSLRRDTDTQYF. CDR3 sequence (DNA): TGTGCCAGCAGCTTAAGGCGGGACACAGATACGCAGTATTTT. The chain employs TRBV7-2 and TRBJ2-3, with D perhaps TRBD2 (6 bases). The CDR3 runs 14 residues. V was shortened by 2 bases and J by 2 bases, with 8 bases between the two germline ends. Germline V gene sequence: CDR1 SGHTA, CDR2 FQGNSA. The entire variable domain, with the rest obtained from reference TRBV7-2 and TRBJ2-3, is as follows: GAGVSQSPSNKVTEKGKDVELRCDPISGHTALYWYRQSLGQGLEFLIYFQGNSAPDKSGLPSDRFSAERTGGSVSTLTIQRTQQEDSAVYLCASSLRRDTDTQYFGPGTRLTVL.

The chain links TRBV6-5 to TRBJ1-1; no firm D call. V lost 9 bases and J 0 bases, leaving 14 bases between the germline ends. The CDR3 has 14 amino acids. Germline loops: CDR1 MNHEY, CDR2 SVGAGI. The CDR3 nucleotides read TGTGCCAGTAAGGAGGGAGGGATGAACACTGAAGCTTTCTTT. Its translation is CASKEGGMNTEAFF.

This clonotype came up many times. The chain recombines TRBV5-6 with TRBJ2-5, with D possibly being TRBD2 (5 bases). V was trimmed by 1 base and J by 5 bases, leaving 9 bases between them. The CDR3 is 13 residues long. Germline lookup yields CDR1 SGHDT and CDR2 YYEEEE. The CDR3 protein is CASSLRSGETQYF. The CDR3 bases are TGTGCCAGCAGCTTGAGATCGGGGGAGACCCAGTACTTC.

The V and J genes are TRBV6-5 and TRBJ1-1; D perhaps matches TRBD1 (5 bases). The CDR3 contains 13 residues. V was trimmed by 7 bases and J by 7 bases, leaving 16 bases between them. Germline V lookup: CDR1 MNHEY, CDR2 SVGAGI. CDR3 in amino acids: CASTRVGGNEAFF. The CDR3 DNA follows: TGTGCCAGCACCAGGGTCGGTGGGAATGAAGCTTTCTTT.

This clonotype was seen repeatedly, ten times or more. The chain couples TRBV10-3 to TRBJ1-1; TRBD1 matches 12 bases. The CDR3 has 15 residues. Germline CDR1 is ENHRY and CDR2 is SYGVKD. J gave up 1 base and V 11 bases, and 8 bases lay outside the gene matches. CDR3 bases: TGTGCCGCCTCCGGGACAGGGGGCCCGAACACTGAAGCTTTCTTT. Translation gives CAASGTGGPNTEAFF.

This clonotype was observed many times. This rearrangement joins TRBV3-1 to TRBJ2-7; no reliable D call. Per the germline V gene, CDR1 is LGHDT and CDR2 is YNNKEL (reference sequence). Trimming removed 4 bases from V and 0 bases from J, with 13 bases in between. CDR3 size: 15 residues. CDR3 protein: CASSLRGSSSYEQYF. In DNA, the CDR3 is TGTGCCAGCAGCCTCCGTGGGTCGTCCTCCTACGAGCAGTACTTC.